The 23 T cell receptor beta chains below come from one sample, sequenced in a study of OX40 agonist ivuxolimab in advanced cancers. Method: immunoSEQ multiplex PCR; TCRdb's copy keeps in-frame clones and lacks some. The sample has fewer than 25,000 clones; around 80% are singletons. This sample comprised CD4+ or CD8+ T cells sorted from blood, obtained in a trial of the OX40 agonist ivuxolimab. These receptors were collected from an adult with an advanced solid tumor such as melanoma, head and neck, liver or kidney cancer.

The chain recombines TRBV9 with TRBJ2-7, with 10 bases fitting TRBD2. The germline CDR1 and CDR2 sequences are SGDLS and YYNGEE. V was pared by 0 bases and J by 5 bases, with 8 bases of the junction left unmatched. The CDR3 length is 16 residues. As DNA, the CDR3 is TGTGCCAGCAGCGTAGAAGCGGGGGGGGCATCGCACGAGCAGTACTTC. Translation gives CASSVEAGGASHEQYF.

V is TRBV28 and J is TRBJ2-3, with TRBD2 matching 12 bases. J lost 3 bases, V lost 2 bases, and 15 bases had no gene match. Germline CDR1 is MDHEN and CDR2 is SYDVKM. This CDR3 is 20 amino acids long. CDR3 coding DNA: TGTGCCAGCAGTTTAGAGGTGGCTAGCGGGGGGGCGCTTACTACAGATACGCAGTATTTT. As protein: CASSLEVASGGALTTDTQYF.

The chain employs TRBV27 and TRBJ2-7; TRBD1 might be the D (6 bases). The V and J ends lost 6 bases and 5 bases respectively, with 17 bases between them. Germline V gene lookup returns CDR1 MNHEY and CDR2 SMNVEV (reference sequence). There are 14 residues in the CDR3. CDR3 nucleotide sequence: TGTGCCAGCAGCTCGCTACAGGGTTTAAACGAGCAGTACTTC. It codes for CASSSLQGLNEQYF.

The CDR3 sequence: CASSDGGSTGELFF. As DNA, the CDR3 is TGTGCCAGCAGCGATGGGGGGAGCACCGGGGAGCTGTTTTTT. This chain connects TRBV9 to TRBJ2-2, with D possibly TRBD2 on 6 matching bases. The V gene's germline CDR1 is SGDLS and CDR2 YYNGEE. This CDR3 contains 14 residues. The ends were cut back, 3 bases at V and 4 bases at J, with 10 bases in the middle.

The sample holds a few counts of this clone. The rearrangement uses TRBV2 and TRBJ2-3; 11 bases are a match to TRBD2. V gave up 11 bases and J gave up 6 bases; unmatched junction bases: 16. CDR1 is SNHLY and CDR2 is FYNNEI in the germline V gene. This CDR3 is 16 amino acids long. CDR3 loop: CAVAISSGGTRDTQYF. DNA of the CDR3: TGTGCCGTGGCGATCTCTAGCGGGGGGACTCGGGATACGCAGTATTTT.

The gene calls are TRBV7-9 and TRBJ2-1; 7 bases line up with TRBD2. The germline V gene has CDR1 SEHNR and CDR2 FQNEAQ (reference sequence). V lost 5 bases and J lost 4; bases outside the gene matches: 14. This CDR3 has 17 amino acids. The CDR3 loop is CASSPQRRAGKYNEQFF. The CDR3 region has the DNA TGTGCCAGCAGCCCCCAGAGAAGAGCGGGAAAATACAATGAGCAGTTCTTC. The full variable domain, rest sourced from reference TRBV7-9 and TRBJ2-1, is DTGVSQNPRHKITKRGQNVTFRCDPISEHNRLYWYRQTLGQGPEFLTYFQNEAQLEKSRLLSDRFSAERPKGSFSTLEIQRTEQGDSAMYLCASSPQRRAGKYNEQFFGPGTRLTVL.

V usage is TRBV9 and J usage is TRBJ1-1; 8 bases match TRBD1. The CDR3 has 15 amino acids. Germline V gives CDR1 SGDLS, CDR2 YYNGEE. V lost 1 base, J lost 0 bases, and 2 bases stayed unmatched. CDR3 nucleotide sequence: TGTGCCAGCAGCGTACAGGGGGCGATGAACACTGAAGCTTTCTTT. Translating it yields CASSVQGAMNTEAFF.

This clone came up a few times. The rearrangement joins TRBV7-9 to TRBJ2-7; 8 nucleotides align to TRBD1. Losses at the gene ends were 3 bases for V and 1 base for J; bases not matched to a gene: 5. Germline values: CDR1 SEHNR, CDR2 FQNEAQ (reference sequence). The CDR3 is 15 amino acids. Here the CDR3 reads CASSLGGQGSYEQYF. DNA of the CDR3: TGTGCCAGCAGCTTGGGAGGACAGGGATCCTACGAGCAGTACTTC.

The chain recombines TRBV11-2 with TRBJ2-3; no reliable D call. From germline, CDR1 is SGHAT and CDR2 FQNNGV. The V and J ends lost 4 bases and 6 bases respectively, with 11 bases between them. The CDR3 spans 13 residues. The CDR3 DNA follows: TGTGCCAGCAGCTCCCGACTTCTGGATACGCAGTATTTT. It specifies CASSSRLLDTQYF.

This clone was observed a single time. This sequence joins TRBV19 and TRBJ1-5, with D tentatively TRBD1 (6 bases). The V and J ends lost 5 bases and 6 bases respectively, with 17 bases between them. In germline, CDR1 is LNHDA, CDR2 SQIVND (reference sequence). This CDR3 spans 15 amino acids. The CDR3 region is CASSWGGRIGQPQHF. CDR3 in DNA: TGTGCCAGTAGTTGGGGGGGGCGGATCGGTCAGCCCCAGCATTTT.

This chain's CDR3 is CASEGYTGELFF. CDR3 sequence (DNA): TGCGCCAGCGAGGGGTACACCGGGGAGCTGTTTTTT. The rearrangement joins TRBV5-1 to TRBJ2-2; D possibly matches TRBD1 or TRBD2 (5 bases each). Germline lookup yields CDR1 SGHRS and CDR2 YFSETQ. Trimming removed 7 bases from V and 3 bases from J, with 7 bases in between. This CDR3 is built from 12 residues.

The rearrangement uses TRBV19 and TRBJ1-5; D might be TRBD1 (6 bases). This CDR3 spans 16 amino acids. Trimming took off 3 bases at V and 4 bases at J, with 16 bases between the two ends. Germline V lookup: CDR1 LNHDA, CDR2 SQIVND (reference sequence). The CDR3 here is CASSIVPGHYNQPQHF. CDR3 DNA: TGTGCCAGTAGTATTGTACCGGGACACTATAATCAGCCCCAGCATTTT.

This clone has a single count. The genes are TRBV4-1 and TRBJ1-2, with a tentative D call TRBD1 (6 bases). The CDR3 has 14 amino acids. V was cut by 1 base and J by 2 bases, with 8 bases left in between. Germline V gene data show CDR1 as MGHRA and CDR2 as YSYEKL. DNA for the CDR3: TGCGCCAGCAGCCAAGTCCAGGGGAACTATGGCTACACCTTC. It encodes CASSQVQGNYGYTF.

The chain joins TRBV27 to TRBJ2-7, with D hard to call. This CDR3 has 13 residues. CDR1 and CDR2 from the germline V gene are MNHEY and SMNVEV (reference sequence). The germline V and J ends were trimmed by 3 bases and 6 bases, with 12 bases remaining between them. The CDR3 spells CASSFSPPSEQYF. CDR3 in DNA: TGTGCCAGCAGTTTTTCCCCCCCGAGCGAGCAGTACTTC.

The rearrangement links TRBV6-5 to TRBJ2-2, with D perhaps assigned TRBD1 or TRBD2 (6 bases each). This CDR3 has 16 amino acids. Germline V gene lookup returns CDR1 MNHEY and CDR2 SVGAGI. V lost 4 bases and J 0 bases, leaving 12 bases between the germline ends. DNA of the CDR3: TGTGCCAGCAGTTCACCCGGGGGCGCGAACACCGGGGAGCTGTTTTTT. This encodes CASSSPGGANTGELFF.

The rearrangement uses TRBV9 and TRBJ1-5; 8 positions match TRBD1. The germline V gene has CDR1 SGDLS and CDR2 YYNGEE. V was clipped by 3 bases and J by 3 bases; unmatched bases: 5. This CDR3 comprises 15 residues. CDR3 in DNA: TGTGCCAGCAGCGGCGGACAGGGAGTCAATCAGCCCCAGCATTTT. This translates into CASSGGQGVNQPQHF. The full variable domain, its missing parts supplied by reference TRBV9 and TRBJ1-5, is DSGVTQTPKHLITATGQRVTLRCSPRSGDLSVYWYQQSLDQGLQFLIQYYNGEERAKGNILERFSAQQFPDLHSELNLSSLELGDSALYFCASSGGQGVNQPQHFGDGTRLSIL.

A few counts support this clone. The chain recombines TRBV10-3 with TRBJ2-1; 13 bases are shared with TRBD2. This CDR3 spans 15 amino acids. With V trimmed by 11 bases and J by 3 bases, 7 bases remained unmatched. Germline CDR1 is ENHRY and CDR2 is SYGVKD. The DNA of the CDR3 is TGTGCCGTGCTTACTAGCGGGGGGGGCTACAATGAGCAGTTCTTC. This gives the protein CAVLTSGGGYNEQFF.

V usage is TRBV19 and J usage is TRBJ1-5, with unresolved D. Germline assignment: CDR1 LNHDA and CDR2 SQIVND (reference sequence). The V end lost 5 bases, the J end lost 6 bases, and 17 bases lay between the germline ends. CDR3 length equals 15 residues. The CDR3 spells CASSHTRLMIQPQHF. CDR3 coding DNA: TGTGCCAGTAGTCATACGAGGCTAATGATTCAGCCCCAGCATTTT.

This clone was observed a handful of times. The rearrangement uses TRBV4-3 and TRBJ2-1; tentatively, D is TRBD1 (7 bases). The V gene's germline CDR1 is LGHNA and CDR2 YSLEER. The V end was cut by 2 bases, the J end by 5 bases, with 13 bases between. CDR3 length: 15 amino acids. CDR3 DNA sequence: TGCGCCAGCAGCCAATTCTCAGGGGGGAACAATGAGCAGTTCTTC. This sequence encodes CASSQFSGGNNEQFF.

With respect to this clone: Other DNA variants within this sample encode the same CDR3. This rearrangement joins TRBV6-5 to TRBJ2-2; D unresolved. The CDR3 covers 12 residues. The V gene's germline CDR1 is MNHEY and CDR2 SVGAGI. Trimming pared 5 bases from V and 5 bases from J, leaving 6 bases between. The CDR3 reads CASSPLTGELFF. The CDR3 DNA reads as TGTGCCAGCAGTCCCTTAACCGGGGAGCTGTTTTTT.

This clone has just one count. The rearrangement joins TRBV27 to TRBJ2-7; 9 nucleotides align to TRBD1. Germline assignment: CDR1 MNHEY and CDR2 SMNVEV (reference sequence). V trimming: 0 bases; J trimming: 6 bases; junction bases outside the gene matches: 0. The CDR3 loop spans 13 amino acids. CDR3 loop: CASSLSTGGEQYF. The CDR3 nucleotides read TGTGCCAGCAGTTTATCGACAGGGGGCGAGCAGTACTTC.

The chain recombines TRBV4-3 with TRBJ1-1; D may be TRBD1 (6 bases). Trimming took 4 bases from V and 0 from J, leaving 12 bases between them. This CDR3 spans 15 amino acids. Germline-derived CDR1 and CDR2 are LGHNA and YSLEER. Written as DNA, the CDR3 is TGCGCCAGCAGCCCCACGGGACAAATGAACACTGAAGCTTTCTTT. Its protein is CASSPTGQMNTEAFF.

The rearrangement joins TRBV6-6 to TRBJ1-3; D is ambiguous. The V and J ends lost 2 bases and 0 bases respectively, with 8 bases between them. CDR3 size: 15 residues. The germline V gene encodes CDR1 MNHNY and CDR2 SVGAGI (reference sequence). The CDR3 spells CASSYPPASGNTIYF. CDR3 bases: TGTGCCAGCAGTTACCCCCCGGCCTCTGGAAACACCATATATTTT.